This TCR beta chain was recovered during a study of T cells after somatic rescue of genetic block. Looked up from germline, CDR1 is SGHDN and CDR2 is FVKESK. This CDR3 is 13 amino acids long. The V and J ends lost 9 bases and 6 bases, in that order; junction bases with no gene match: 6. This table comes from immunoSEQ multiplex PCR, and its TCRdb copy is limited to in-frame clones, with some not included. The table includes 13,000 to 15,000 clones, approximately 76% detected once. This clonotype originated in a boy aged 5-17 years. The sequenced material came from peripheral blood mononuclear cells (PBMCs). The V and J genes are TRBV14 and TRBJ2-7, with TRBD2 matching 12 bases. The CDR3 reads CASRLAGVAEQYF. The CDR3 nucleotides are TGTGCCAGTCGACTAGCGGGAGTCGCCGAGCAGTACTTC.